Included here is one T cell receptor (beta chain) sequence, with context. Other nucleotide sequences from this sample produce the same CDR3. With 0 bases removed from V and 3 bases from J, the gap between germline ends came to 6 bases. The CDR3 spans 13 residues. Germline V gene data show CDR1 as SGDLS and CDR2 as YYNGEE. The record originates from a study of cytomegalovirus exposure and HLA in healthy donors. Primers: 60 Vbeta forward and 13 Jbeta reverse. Sequencing was performed with immunoSEQ multiplex PCR; in TCRdb, only in-frame clones are kept and a portion is missing. Of around 200,000 clones detected, approximately 82% appear once; the ten largest clones hold 10%.

This clonotype originated in a woman between 50 and 59 years old in good health and CMV-seropositive. Sequenced: PBMCs. The rearrangement uses TRBV9 and TRBJ1-2; a weak D match, TRBD1 (5 bases). This chain's CDR3 is CASSVGGDYGYTF. The CDR3 nucleotides read TGTGCCAGCAGCGTAGGGGGGGACTATGGCTACACCTTC.